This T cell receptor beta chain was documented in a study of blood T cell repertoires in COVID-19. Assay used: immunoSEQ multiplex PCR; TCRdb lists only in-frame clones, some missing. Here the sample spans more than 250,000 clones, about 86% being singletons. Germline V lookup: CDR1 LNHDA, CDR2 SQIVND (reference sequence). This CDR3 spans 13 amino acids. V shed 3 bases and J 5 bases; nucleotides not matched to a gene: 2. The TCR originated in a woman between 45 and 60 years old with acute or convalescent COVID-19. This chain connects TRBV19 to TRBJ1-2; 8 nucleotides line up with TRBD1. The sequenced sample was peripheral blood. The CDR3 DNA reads TGTGCCAGTAGTATGGACAGGGTGTATGGCTACACCTTC. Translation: CASSMDRVYGYTF.